This T cell receptor (beta chain) was sequenced during a study of cytomegalovirus exposure and HLA in healthy donors. The table came from immunoSEQ multiplex PCR; TCRdb's copy has only in-frame clones and leaves some out. Here the sample spans about 330,000 clones, roughly 90% being singletons. CDR1 is MGHRA and CDR2 is YSYEKL in the germline V gene. The CDR3 runs to 15 residues. V lost 5 bases, J lost 6 bases, and 10 bases stayed unmatched. Only one count was recorded for this clone. The sequence was collected from a woman aged 18 to 35 in good health and CMV-seronegative. The chain recombines TRBV4-1 with TRBJ1-1; TRBD1 agrees at 9 bases. Sequencing was performed on PBMCs. The CDR3 coding sequence is TGCGCCAGCAGCTATACGACAGGGGGGGAGCCTGAAGCTTTCTTT. It is translated as CASSYTTGGEPEAFF.